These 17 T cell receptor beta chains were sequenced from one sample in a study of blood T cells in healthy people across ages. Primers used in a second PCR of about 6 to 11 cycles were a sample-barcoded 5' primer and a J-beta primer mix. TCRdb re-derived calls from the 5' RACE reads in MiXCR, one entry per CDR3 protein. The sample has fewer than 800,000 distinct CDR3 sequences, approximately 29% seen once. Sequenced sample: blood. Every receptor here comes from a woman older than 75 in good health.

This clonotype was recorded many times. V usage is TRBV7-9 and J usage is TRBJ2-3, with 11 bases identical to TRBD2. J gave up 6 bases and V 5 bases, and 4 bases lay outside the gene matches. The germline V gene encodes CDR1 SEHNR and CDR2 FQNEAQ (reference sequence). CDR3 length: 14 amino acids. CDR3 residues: CASSMGLAVDTQYF. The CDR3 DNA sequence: TGTGCCAGCAGCATGGGACTAGCGGTGGATACGCAGTATTTT.

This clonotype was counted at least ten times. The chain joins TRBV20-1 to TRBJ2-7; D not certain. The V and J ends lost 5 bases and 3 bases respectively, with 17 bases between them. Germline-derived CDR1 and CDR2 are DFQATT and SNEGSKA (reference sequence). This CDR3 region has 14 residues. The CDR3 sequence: CSADLSLADYEQYF. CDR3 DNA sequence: TGCAGTGCTGACTTGAGCCTCGCGGACTACGAGCAGTACTTC.

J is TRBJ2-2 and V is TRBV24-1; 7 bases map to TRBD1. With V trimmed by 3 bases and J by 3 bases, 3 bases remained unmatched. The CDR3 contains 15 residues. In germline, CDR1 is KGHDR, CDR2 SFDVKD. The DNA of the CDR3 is TGTGCCACCAGTGATCGGGGACAGCACACCGGGGAGCTGTTTTTT. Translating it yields CATSDRGQHTGELFF.

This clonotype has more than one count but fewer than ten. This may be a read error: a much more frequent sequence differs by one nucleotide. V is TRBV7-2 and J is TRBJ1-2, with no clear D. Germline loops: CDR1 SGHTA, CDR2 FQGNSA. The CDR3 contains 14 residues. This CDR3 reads CASNLGITSLGYTF. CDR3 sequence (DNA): TGTGCCAGCAACTTAGGGATTACATCGCTTGGCTACACCTTC.

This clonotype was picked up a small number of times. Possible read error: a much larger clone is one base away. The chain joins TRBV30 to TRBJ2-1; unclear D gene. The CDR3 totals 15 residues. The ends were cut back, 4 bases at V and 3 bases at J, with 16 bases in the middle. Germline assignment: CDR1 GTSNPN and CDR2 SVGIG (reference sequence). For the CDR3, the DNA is TGTGCCTGGAACGAATTCCCTGAGATCTACAATGAGCAGTTCTTC. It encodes CAWNEFPEIYNEQFF.

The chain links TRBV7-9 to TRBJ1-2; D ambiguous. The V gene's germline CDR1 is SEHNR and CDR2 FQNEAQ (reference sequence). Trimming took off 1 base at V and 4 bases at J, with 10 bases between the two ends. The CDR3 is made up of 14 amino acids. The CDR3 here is CASSLDSFLYGYTF. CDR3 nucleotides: TGTGCCAGCAGCTTAGACAGCTTCCTCTATGGCTACACCTTC.

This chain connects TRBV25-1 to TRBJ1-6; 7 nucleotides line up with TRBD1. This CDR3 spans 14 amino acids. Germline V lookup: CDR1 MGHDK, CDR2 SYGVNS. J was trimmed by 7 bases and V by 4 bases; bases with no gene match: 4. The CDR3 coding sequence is TGTGCCAGCAGTGTTAACAGGGGAAATTCACCCCTCCACTTT. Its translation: CASSVNRGNSPLHF. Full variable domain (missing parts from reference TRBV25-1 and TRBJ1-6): EADIYQTPRYLVIGTGKKITLECSQTMGHDKMYWYQQDPGMELHLIHYSYGVNSTEKGDLSSESTVSRIRTEHFPLTLESARPSHTSQYLCASSVNRGNSPLHFGNGTRLTVT.

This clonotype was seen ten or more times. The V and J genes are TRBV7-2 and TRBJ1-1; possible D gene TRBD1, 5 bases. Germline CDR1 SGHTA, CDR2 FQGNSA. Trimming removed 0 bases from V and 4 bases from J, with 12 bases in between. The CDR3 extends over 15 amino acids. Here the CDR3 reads CASSLALGGSTEAFF. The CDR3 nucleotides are TGTGCCAGCAGCTTAGCGTTGGGGGGTAGCACTGAAGCTTTCTTT.

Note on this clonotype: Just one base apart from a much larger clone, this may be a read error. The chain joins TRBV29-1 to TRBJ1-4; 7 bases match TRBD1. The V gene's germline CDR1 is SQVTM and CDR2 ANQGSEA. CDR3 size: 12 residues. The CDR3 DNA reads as TGCAGCGTTGGACAGGGCGGGGAAAAACGGTTTTTT. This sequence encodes CSVGQGGEKRFF.

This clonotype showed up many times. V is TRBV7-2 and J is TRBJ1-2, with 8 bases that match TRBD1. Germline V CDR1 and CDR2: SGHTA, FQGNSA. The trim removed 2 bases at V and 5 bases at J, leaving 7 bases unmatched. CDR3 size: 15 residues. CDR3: CASSLTGGRGYGYTF. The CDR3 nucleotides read TGTGCCAGCAGCTTAACAGGGGGAAGAGGGTATGGCTACACCTTC.

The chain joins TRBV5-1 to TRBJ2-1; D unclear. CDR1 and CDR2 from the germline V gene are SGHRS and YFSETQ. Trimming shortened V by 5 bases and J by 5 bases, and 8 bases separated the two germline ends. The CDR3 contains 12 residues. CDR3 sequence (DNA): TGCGCCAGCAGTGAAGCCCACAATGAGCAGTTCTTC. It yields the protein CASSEAHNEQFF.

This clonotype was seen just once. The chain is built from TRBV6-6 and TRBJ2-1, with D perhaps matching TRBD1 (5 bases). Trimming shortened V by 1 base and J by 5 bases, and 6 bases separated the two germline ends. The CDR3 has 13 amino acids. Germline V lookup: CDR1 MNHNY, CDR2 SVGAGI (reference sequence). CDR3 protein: CASSYLQDNEQFF. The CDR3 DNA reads TGTGCCAGCAGTTACTTACAGGACAATGAGCAGTTCTTC.

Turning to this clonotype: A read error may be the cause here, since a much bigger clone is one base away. The CDR3 reads CASRPQGNTEAFF. CDR3 DNA: TGTGCCAGCAGACCACAGGGGAACACTGAAGCTTTCTTT. This sequence joins TRBV28 and TRBJ1-1; tentative D call: TRBD1 (6 bases). The CDR3 has 13 amino acids. Germline values: CDR1 MDHEN, CDR2 SYDVKM. V shed 6 bases and J shed 1 base, with 9 bases lying between them.

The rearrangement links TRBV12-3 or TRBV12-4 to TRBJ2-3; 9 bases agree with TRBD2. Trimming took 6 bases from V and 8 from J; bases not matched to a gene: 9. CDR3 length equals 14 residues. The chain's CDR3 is CASSPSGRRATQYF. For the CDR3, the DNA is TGTGCCAGCAGCCCGAGCGGGAGGCGCGCTACGCAGTATTTT.

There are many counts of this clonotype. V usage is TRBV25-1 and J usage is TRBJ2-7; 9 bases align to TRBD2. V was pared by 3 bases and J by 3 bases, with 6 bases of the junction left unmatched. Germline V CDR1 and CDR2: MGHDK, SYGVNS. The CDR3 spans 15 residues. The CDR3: CASSDSRTSVYEQYF. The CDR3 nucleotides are TGTGCCAGCAGTGATTCTCGGACTAGCGTCTACGAGCAGTACTTC.

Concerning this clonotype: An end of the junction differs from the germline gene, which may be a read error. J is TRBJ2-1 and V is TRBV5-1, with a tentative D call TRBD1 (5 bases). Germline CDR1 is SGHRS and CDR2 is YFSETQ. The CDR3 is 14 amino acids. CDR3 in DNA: TGTGCCAGCAGCTTCCAGCAGGGCTACAATGAGCAGTTCTTC. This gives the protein CASSFQQGYNEQFF.

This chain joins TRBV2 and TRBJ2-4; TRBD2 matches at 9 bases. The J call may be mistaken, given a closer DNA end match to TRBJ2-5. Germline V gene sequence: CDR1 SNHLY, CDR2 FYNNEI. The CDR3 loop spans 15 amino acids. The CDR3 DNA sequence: TGTGCCAGCAAACGAGCGGGAGGTATCCAAGAGACCCAGTACTTC. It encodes CASKRAGGIQETQYF.